Presented here are 5 T cell receptor beta chains from one specimen sequenced in a study of blood T cell repertoires in COVID-19. This table comes from immunoSEQ multiplex PCR, and its TCRdb copy is limited to in-frame clones, with some not included. The sample includes 180,000 or so clones, more than 75% of them seen just once. Sequencing used PBMCs or T cells enriched from blood (not recorded which). The receptor set was obtained from a man aged 60 to 69 who had been exposed to COVID-19.

This chain links TRBV30 with TRBJ1-1; D gene ambiguous. The CDR3 is 13 amino acids. Per germline, CDR1 GTSNPN and CDR2 SVGIG (reference sequence). The V end was cut by 0 bases, the J end by 4 bases, with 9 bases between. CDR3 loop: CAWSVSGVTEAFF. In nucleotides, the CDR3 is TGTGCCTGGAGTGTTTCCGGGGTCACTGAAGCTTTCTTT.

This rearrangement joins TRBV30 to TRBJ2-5, with 14 bases that match TRBD2. J lost 4 bases, V lost 3 bases, and 7 bases had no gene match. Germline values: CDR1 GTSNPN, CDR2 SVGIG (reference sequence). The CDR3 runs to 16 residues. The CDR3 protein is CAWRRLAGGPGETQYF. For the CDR3, the DNA is TGTGCCTGGAGGAGACTAGCGGGAGGGCCGGGAGAGACCCAGTACTTC.

The gene calls are TRBV24-1 and TRBJ1-3; D is unresolved. Between the trimmed V and J ends, which lost 9 bases and 0 bases, there was a span of 11 bases. Germline V gene lookup returns CDR1 KGHDR and CDR2 SFDVKD. The CDR3 totals 14 residues. The DNA for the CDR3 is TGTGCCACCGGCCAGACTGGCTCTGGAAACACCATATATTTT. Translated, it gives CATGQTGSGNTIYF.

The chain carries TRBV5-1 and TRBJ2-2; possible D gene TRBD2, 5 bases. V lost 4 bases, J lost 5 bases, and 12 bases lay in between. The CDR3 sequence is 14 residues long. Germline loops: CDR1 SGHRS, CDR2 YFSETQ. The CDR3 sequence is CASSPSSGTGELFF. CDR3 sequence (DNA): TGCGCCAGCAGCCCATCGAGCGGAACCGGGGAGCTGTTTTTT.

The genes are TRBV27 and TRBJ2-7; 10 positions agree with TRBD1. CDR1 and CDR2 from the germline V gene are MNHEY and SMNVEV (reference sequence). After removal of 5 bases from V and 5 bases from J, the junction contained 9 bases not matched to a gene. This CDR3 has 15 residues. CDR3 DNA sequence: TGTGCCAGCAGTCTCCTGGGACAGGGGAAGCACGAGCAGTACTTC. Protein product: CASSLLGQGKHEQYF.